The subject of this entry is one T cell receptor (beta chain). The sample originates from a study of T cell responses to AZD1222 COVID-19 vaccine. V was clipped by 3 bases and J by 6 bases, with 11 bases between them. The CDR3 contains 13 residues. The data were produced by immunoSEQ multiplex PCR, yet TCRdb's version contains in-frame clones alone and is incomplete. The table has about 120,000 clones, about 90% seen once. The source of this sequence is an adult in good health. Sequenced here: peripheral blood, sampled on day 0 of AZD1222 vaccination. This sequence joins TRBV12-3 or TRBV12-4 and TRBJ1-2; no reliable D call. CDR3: CASSFSADHGYTF. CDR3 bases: TGTGCCAGCAGTTTTTCGGCGGATCATGGCTACACCTTC.